Each of the 18 T cell receptor beta chains below was sequenced from the same sample in a study of beta chain features in type 1 diabetes. Isolated RNA was reverse transcribed in full, so expressed TCRB transcripts were sequenced. Method: immunoSEQ multiplex PCR; TCRdb's copy keeps in-frame clones and lacks some. The table lists about 640,000 clones, around an eighth of them singletons, with 0.095% to 0.15% in the top ten. These receptors' targets are unknown. The study, taken as a whole, reports: The study found moderately but significantly shorter TCRB CDR3s in all four CD4+ subsets of Type 1 diabetes patients.

The source material was naive CD4+ T cells from blood. These receptors originate from a man aged 25-45 years with type 1 diabetes.

This clone has more than one count but fewer than ten. With a much larger clone just one base away, this may be a read error. This chain connects TRBV5-6 to TRBJ2-7; the D is unclear. The V gene's germline CDR1 is SGHDT and CDR2 YYEEEE. Trimming pared 4 bases from V and 0 bases from J, leaving 2 bases between. CDR3 length equals 11 residues. CDR3 sequence: CASSHSYEQYF. The CDR3 DNA is TGTGCCAGCAGCCACTCCTACGAGCAGTACTTC.

The chain couples TRBV9 to TRBJ2-3; perhaps TRBD2 as D (5 bases). Trimming cost V 4 bases and J 0 bases, with 12 bases left between them. There are 15 residues in the CDR3. Germline CDR1 and CDR2: SGDLS and YYNGEE. The CDR3 sequence: CASSQAELSTDTQYF. The CDR3 DNA reads as TGTGCCAGCAGCCAAGCGGAGCTAAGCACAGATACGCAGTATTTT.

This clone occurred a few times. Other nucleotide sequences from this sample produce the same CDR3. This chain uses TRBV4-3 with TRBJ2-2, with D unclear. Trimming took 1 base from V and 5 from J, leaving 8 bases between them. This CDR3 spans 14 amino acids. The germline gives CDR1 LGHNA, CDR2 YSLEER. For the CDR3, the DNA is TGCGCCAGCAGCCAAGTCCTGGGGACCGGGGAGCTGTTTTTT. This gives the protein CASSQVLGTGELFF.

The chain employs TRBV21-1 and TRBJ2-1; whether TRBD2, the table's D call, matches the DNA was not checked. TRBV21-1 is flagged as a pseudogene. The CDR3 has 15 amino acids. CDR3 amino acids: CASTRPRGVYNEQFF. CDR3 coding DNA: TGTGCCAGCACCCGGCCCCGGGGAGTCTACAATGAGCAGTTCTTC.

A few counts support this clone. The gene calls are TRBV4-2 and TRBJ1-2; 10 bases line up with TRBD1. V shed 4 bases, J shed 4 bases, and the junction held 9 bases outside the gene matches. This CDR3 region has 16 residues. In germline, CDR1 is LGHNA, CDR2 YNFKEQ. CDR3 protein: CASSPTLTGGGYGYTF. CDR3 coding DNA: TGTGCCAGCAGCCCGACCCTGACAGGGGGCGGCTATGGCTACACCTTC.

This sequence joins TRBV7-2 and TRBJ2-1; 7 bases line up with TRBD2. The ends lost 4 bases at V and 8 bases at J; junction bases unmatched: 20. This CDR3 spans 18 amino acids. The germline V gene has CDR1 SGHTA and CDR2 FQGNSA. CDR3 nucleotides: TGTGCCAGCAGCTCCCGGTGGCGGGGGACCAACGTACAGGATGAGCAGTTCTTC. It is translated as CASSSRWRGTNVQDEQFF.

This clone has a handful of counts. The chain couples TRBV9 to TRBJ1-3; 9 bases fit TRBD1. The CDR3 runs to 15 residues. Germline V gene sequence: CDR1 SGDLS, CDR2 YYNGEE. The J segment lost 4 bases and the V segment lost 3 bases, leaving 5 bases of the junction unmatched. The CDR3: CASSATGGAGNTIYF. CDR3 DNA sequence: TGTGCCAGCAGCGCAACAGGGGGCGCGGGAAACACCATATATTTT.

This chain uses TRBV30 with TRBJ2-3, with 8 bases fitting TRBD1. CDR3 length: 15 residues. The V gene's germline CDR1 is GTSNPN and CDR2 SVGIG (reference sequence). V shed 2 bases and J 2 bases; nucleotides not matched to a gene: 6. The DNA of the CDR3 is TGTGCCTGGAGTCCCCGACAGGGGCCCACAGATACGCAGTATTTT. Amino acids: CAWSPRQGPTDTQYF.

Details on this clone: One junction end does not reproduce the germline sequence, and a read error may be involved. V usage is TRBV10-3 and J usage is TRBJ1-2; D uncertain. The CDR3 runs to 11 residues. Germline lookup yields CDR1 ENHRY and CDR2 SYGVKD. The CDR3 sequence: CASSYSGEKAF. In DNA form, the CDR3 reads TGTGCCAGCAGTTACTCCGGGGAAAAGGCCTTC.

This clone was seen more than once but under ten times. This CDR3 is also generated by other DNA sequences in the sample. V and J are TRBV6-5 and TRBJ2-7, with 7 bases aligning to TRBD1. Germline V gene sequence: CDR1 MNHEY, CDR2 SVGAGI. This CDR3 comprises 11 residues. The V and J ends lost 6 bases and 7 bases, in that order; junction bases with no gene match: 3. The chain's CDR3 is CASRTGYEQYF. The CDR3 DNA follows: TGTGCCAGCAGGACAGGGTATGAGCAGTACTTC.

This clone has a handful of counts. This rearrangement joins TRBV25-1 to TRBJ1-2; TRBD1 aligns across 9 bases. This CDR3 comprises 16 residues. Per germline, CDR1 MGHDK and CDR2 SYGVNS. V lost 4 bases to trimming and J lost 8 bases; unmatched junction nucleotides: 14. The CDR3 loop reads CASSATGTGLSEGYTF. The CDR3 nucleotides are TGTGCCAGCAGTGCCACCGGGACAGGGCTCTCTGAAGGCTACACCTTC.

The CDR3 region is CAIRIQGNTEAFF. DNA for the CDR3: TGTGCCATCCGAATACAGGGAAATACTGAAGCTTTCTTT. This sequence joins TRBV10-3 and TRBJ1-1; tentatively, D is TRBD1 (6 bases). CDR3 length: 13 amino acids. V lost 8 bases and J 5 bases, leaving 15 bases between the germline ends. Per the germline V gene, CDR1 is ENHRY and CDR2 is SYGVKD.

This clone was observed a few times. V usage is TRBV18 and J usage is TRBJ2-3, with a tentative D call TRBD2 (5 bases). V lost 2 bases and J 0 bases, leaving 9 bases between the germline ends. The CDR3 covers 15 residues. Germline V lookup: CDR1 KGHSH, CDR2 LQKENI. In DNA, the CDR3 is TGTGCCAGCTCACCAACGGGAATCAGCACAGATACGCAGTATTTT. Its translation is CASSPTGISTDTQYF.

This chain links TRBV4-2 with TRBJ1-4, with 9 bases that match TRBD1. Germline lookup yields CDR1 LGHNA and CDR2 YNFKEQ. This CDR3 comprises 16 residues. V lost 4 bases to trimming and J lost 4 bases; unmatched junction nucleotides: 7. CDR3 in amino acids: CASSPRTGGVNEKLFF. The CDR3 bases are TGTGCCAGCAGCCCCAGAACAGGGGGCGTTAATGAAAAACTGTTTTTT.

In its sample, this clone was seen a few times. The rearrangement links TRBV7-3 to TRBJ2-5; tentatively, D is TRBD2 (7 bases). The CDR3 has 15 amino acids. Trimming left V 4 bases short and J 1 base short, with 13 bases between. Germline CDR1 reads SGHTA; CDR2 reads FQGTGA. The CDR3 DNA is TGTGCCAGCAGCTCTCAGGGGAGGGCCCAAGAGACCCAGTACTTC. Protein product: CASSSQGRAQETQYF.

The genes are TRBV6-5 and TRBJ2-2, with TRBD2 as a possible D gene (5 bases). This CDR3 has 14 residues. CDR1 is MNHEY, CDR2 SVGAGI, per germline. The V end lost 6 bases, the J end lost 5 bases, and 13 bases lay between the germline ends. CDR3 sequence: CASRIYEGTGELFF. The DNA for the CDR3 is TGTGCCAGCAGGATATATGAGGGAACCGGGGAGCTGTTTTTT.

The sample holds a few counts of this clone. DNA for the CDR3: TGTGCCAGCAGCCAGGACTGGAGCACAGATACGCAGTATTTT. Translation gives CASSQDWSTDTQYF. J is TRBJ2-3 and V is TRBV11-1, with D possibly TRBD2 on 5 matching bases. The V gene's germline CDR1 is SGHAT and CDR2 FQDESV (reference sequence). The V end was cut by 5 bases, the J end by 0 bases, with 9 bases between. The CDR3 has 14 amino acids.

CDR3 sequence reads: CASSEYSSYNEQFF. The CDR3 DNA sequence: TGTGCCAGCAGTGAATATAGCTCCTACAATGAGCAGTTCTTC. V usage is TRBV6-1 and J usage is TRBJ2-1; D gene uncertain. CDR3 size: 14 residues. The V end was cut by 2 bases, the J end by 0 bases, with 5 bases between. Germline V gives CDR1 MNHNS, CDR2 SASEGT.